The present T cell receptor (beta chain) was sequenced within a study of OX40 agonist ivuxolimab in advanced cancers. In the study overall: Clinicians treated patients with ivuxolimab, an agonistic anti-OX40 (CD134) antibody.

CDR1 is MNHNS, CDR2 SASEGT, per germline. There are 15 residues in the CDR3. V was pared by 3 bases and J by 2 bases, with 3 bases of the junction left unmatched. The protocol was immunoSEQ multiplex PCR, while the TCRdb copy is restricted to in-frame clones and leaves out a portion. The repertoire includes roughly 69,000 clones, under 95% of them detected once, and approximately 5.2% sits in the top ten. The sequence was obtained from an adult with an advanced solid tumor such as melanoma, head and neck, liver or kidney cancer. The V and J genes are TRBV6-1 and TRBJ2-4; TRBD1 matches 8 bases. The sample was CD4+ or CD8+ T cells sorted from blood, taken in a trial of the OX40 agonist ivuxolimab. This CDR3 is CASSEAGGTKNIQYF. The CDR3 DNA follows: TGTGCCAGCAGTGAGGCAGGGGGCACCAAAAACATTCAGTACTTC.